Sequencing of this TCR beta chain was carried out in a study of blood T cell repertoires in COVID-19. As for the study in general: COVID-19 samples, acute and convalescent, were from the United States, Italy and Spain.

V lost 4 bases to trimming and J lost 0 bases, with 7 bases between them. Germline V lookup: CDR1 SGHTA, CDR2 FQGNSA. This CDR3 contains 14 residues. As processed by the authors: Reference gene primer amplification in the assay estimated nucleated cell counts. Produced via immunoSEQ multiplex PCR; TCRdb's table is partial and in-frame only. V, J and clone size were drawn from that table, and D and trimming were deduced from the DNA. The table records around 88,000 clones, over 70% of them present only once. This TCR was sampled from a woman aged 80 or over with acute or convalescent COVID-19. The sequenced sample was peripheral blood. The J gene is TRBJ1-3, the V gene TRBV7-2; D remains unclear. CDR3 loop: CASSSTYSGNTIYF. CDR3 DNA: TGTGCCAGCAGCTCTACTTACTCTGGAAACACCATATATTTT.